A single sample is the source of the 2 T cell receptor beta chains below, sequenced in a study of blood T cell repertoires in COVID-19. Using immunoSEQ multiplex PCR, the repertoire was profiled, and TCRdb retains in-frame clones only, with some absent. The data show around 140,000 clones, with roughly 69% seen just once and under 2.5% held by the top ten. Sequenced: peripheral blood. These receptors were taken from a woman in her seventies with acute or convalescent COVID-19.

The gene calls are TRBV19 and TRBJ2-7; 10 bases line up with TRBD1. Germline lookup yields CDR1 LNHDA and CDR2 SQIVND (reference sequence). Losses at the gene ends were 11 bases for V and 5 bases for J; bases not matched to a gene: 15. This CDR3 has 15 amino acids. CDR3 loop: CASRHPGQGSHEQYF. CDR3 nucleotides: TGTGCCTCCCGACATCCGGGACAGGGGTCCCACGAGCAGTACTTC.

CDR3 sequence reads: CASSRTSGGRNEQFF. As DNA, the CDR3 is TGTGCCAGCAGCCGGACTAGCGGGGGTAGAAATGAGCAGTTCTTC. The chain carries TRBV6-5 and TRBJ2-1, with 13 bases aligning to TRBD2. With V trimmed by 6 bases and J by 7 bases, 6 bases remained unmatched. The CDR3 contains 15 residues. From germline, CDR1 is MNHEY and CDR2 SVGAGI.